The source of this T cell receptor (beta chain) is a study of shared T cell receptors in the human thymus. Clones were read by immunoSEQ multiplex PCR, and TCRdb kept only the in-frame ones, dropping some. The sample lists hundreds of thousands of clones; 85% to 90% were seen once. With 11 bases removed from V and 0 bases from J, the gap between germline ends came to 11 bases. The V gene's germline CDR1 is LNHNV and CDR2 YYDKDF (reference sequence). The CDR3 runs 14 residues. The sample was also linked to a second study, of human thymus T cells. From that second work: Thymic samples were excised during corrective heart operations. Related research reported highly overlapping thymic repertoires among unrelated individuals.

Sequencing was done on a sample of thymocytes. The rearrangement joins TRBV15 to TRBJ2-6; D uncertain. The receptor's source is a boy less than two years old with a congenital heart defect. Here the CDR3 DNA reads TGTGCCTCCCGAGGCGGCTCTGGGGCCAACGTCCTGACTTTC. Translation: CASRGGSGANVLTF.